The 27 T cell receptor beta chains listed next were all sequenced from one sample in a study of cytomegalovirus exposure and HLA in healthy donors. The PCR made use of 60 Vbeta and 13 Jbeta primers. Repertoires were generated with immunoSEQ multiplex PCR, while TCRdb's copy carries only in-frame clones and drops some. Of some 110,000 clones listed, about two thirds were seen once; the top ten hold about 2.5%. Sequencing input: PBMCs. Every receptor here comes from a female donor in good health and CMV-seronegative.

This clone was observed a few times. The V gene is TRBV13, the J gene TRBJ1-2; D may be TRBD1 (6 bases). Germline CDR1 reads PRHDT; CDR2 reads FYEKMQ (reference sequence). The V gene lost 3 bases and the J gene lost 2 bases, with 16 bases spanning the gap. The CDR3 contains 16 residues. The CDR3 loop reads CASSFTPGQRNYGYTF. The CDR3 region has the DNA TGTGCCAGCAGCTTTACCCCGGGACAACGAAACTATGGCTACACCTTC. The complete variable domain, with remaining parts taken from reference TRBV13 and TRBJ1-2, reads AAGVIQSPRHLIKEKRETATLKCYPIPRHDTVYWYQQGPGQDPQFLISFYEKMQSDKGSIPDRFSAQQFSDYHSELNMSSLELGDSALYFCASSFTPGQRNYGYTFGSGTRLTVV.

The V call is TRBV7-3, the J call TRBJ1-2; 7 nucleotides agree with TRBD1. Unmatched junction bases numbered 4, after V lost 2 bases and J lost 1 base. CDR1 SGHTA and CDR2 FQGTGA come from the germline V gene. The CDR3 length is 15 residues. CDR3 bases: TGTGCCAGCAGCTTAGGGGGACAGAATAACTATGGCTACACCTTC. Its translation is CASSLGGQNNYGYTF. Full variable domain (rest looked up from reference TRBV7-3 and TRBJ1-2): GAGVSQTPSNKVTEKGKYVELRCDPISGHTALYWYRQSLGQGPEFLIYFQGTGAADDSGLPNDRFFAVRPEGSVSTLKIQRTERGDSAVYLCASSLGGQNNYGYTFGSGTRLTVV.

Only one count was recorded for this clone. This chain links TRBV19 with TRBJ1-2, with 9 bases matching TRBD1. J gave up 8 bases and V 6 bases, and 13 bases lay outside the gene matches. Germline loops: CDR1 LNHDA, CDR2 SQIVND (reference sequence). The CDR3 contains 15 residues. CDR3 region: CASRYLSDRGGGYTF. CDR3 DNA: TGTGCCAGTAGATACCTTTCGGACAGGGGAGGAGGCTACACCTTC.

V is TRBV5-1 and J is TRBJ2-1, with TRBD1 identical over 9 bases. This CDR3 contains 20 residues. Trimming cost V 4 bases and J 7 bases; bases outside gene matches: 24. Germline V lookup: CDR1 SGHRS, CDR2 YFSETQ. CDR3 in amino acids: CASSHGTGSYGGFGLNEQFF. The CDR3 DNA reads as TGCGCCAGCAGCCACGGGACAGGGAGTTACGGCGGCTTTGGGTTAAATGAGCAGTTCTTC. The variable domain in full, completed from reference TRBV5-1 and TRBJ2-1, reads KAGVTQTPRYLIKTRGQQVTLSCSPISGHRSVSWYQQTPGQGLQFLFEYFSETQRNKGNFPGRFSGRQFSNSRSEMNVSTLELGDSALYLCASSHGTGSYGGFGLNEQFFGPGTRLTVL.

CDR3 coding DNA: TGTGCCTGGAGACTGACAGGGACGGCGAACACCATATATTTT. Translation gives CAWRLTGTANTIYF. This chain links TRBV30 with TRBJ1-3; 7 bases map to TRBD1. There are 14 residues in the CDR3. V lost 3 bases and J lost 7; bases outside the gene matches: 9. Germline loops: CDR1 GTSNPN, CDR2 SVGIG (reference sequence).

The chain has TRBV6-1 and TRBJ2-5; possibly TRBD2 for D (5 bases). The ends were cut back, 2 bases at V and 4 bases at J, with 11 bases in the middle. The CDR3 has 14 residues. Germline V gives CDR1 MNHNS, CDR2 SASEGT. The CDR3 DNA reads as TGTGCCAGCAGTGAAAAAGGACTTCGAGAGACCCAGTACTTC. Translating gives CASSEKGLRETQYF.

This clone was counted between two and nine times. Other DNA sequences in this specimen translate into the identical CDR3. The chain has TRBV6-5 and TRBJ2-7; TRBD1 matches at 8 bases. The length of the CDR3 is 13 residues. CDR1 is MNHEY and CDR2 is SVGAGI in the germline V gene. J was trimmed by 7 bases and V by 5 bases; bases with no gene match: 7. The CDR3 here is CASSDTGGSEQYF. The CDR3 bases are TGTGCCAGCAGTGATACAGGGGGGTCGGAGCAGTACTTC.

There are a few counts of this clone. Sequence at one end of the junction differs from germline and may be a read error. The chain has TRBV14 and TRBJ2-5; 11 nucleotides align to TRBD2. The CDR3 contains 15 residues. The germline CDR1 and CDR2 sequences are SGHDN and FVKESK. CDR3 sequence reads: CASSPSGLAGLILHF. Here the CDR3 DNA reads TGTGCCAGCAGCCCTTCAGGACTAGCGGGCCTAATTCTTCACTTC.

The genes are TRBV10-3 and TRBJ1-5; TRBD1 matches 7 bases. The CDR3 runs 14 residues. J gave up 4 bases and V 6 bases, and 6 bases lay outside the gene matches. Germline CDR1 ENHRY, CDR2 SYGVKD. The CDR3, as DNA: TGTGCCATCAGCTCGACAGGGAGAAATCAGCCCCAGCATTTT. As protein: CAISSTGRNQPQHF.

The V gene is TRBV23-1, the J gene TRBJ2-1, with 8 bases matching TRBD2. TRBV23-1 belongs to the ORF category, with a function that is uncertain. V shed 4 bases and J 2 bases; nucleotides not matched to a gene: 7. CDR3 length: 16 residues. CDR3 in DNA: TGCGCCAGCAGTCCGCGAGCGGGAGTTCCCTACAATGAGCAGTTCTTC. Translated, it gives CASSPRAGVPYNEQFF.

The chain links TRBV29-1 to TRBJ2-5, with 9 bases lining up with TRBD1. Matching the DNA end better, TRBJ2-7 makes the J call doubtful. The CDR3 sequence is 14 residues long. In germline, CDR1 is SQVTM, CDR2 ANQGSEA. CDR3 nucleotide sequence: TGCAGCGTTTTGGACCGGGACAGGGCCTACGAGCAGTACTTC. Protein product: CSVLDRDRAYEQYF.

V usage is TRBV11-2 and J usage is TRBJ2-7; TRBD1 might be the D (6 bases). Germline-derived CDR1 and CDR2 are SGHAT and FQNNGV. This CDR3 spans 15 amino acids. The V end was cut by 1 base, the J end by 4 bases, with 14 bases between. The CDR3, as DNA: TGTGCCAGCAGCTTAGCAGGGGCTCGCCGATACGAGCAGTACTTC. It is translated as CASSLAGARRYEQYF.

This clone was recorded once. The rearrangement links TRBV18 to TRBJ2-7; D might be TRBD2 (5 bases). Germline V gene sequence: CDR1 KGHSH, CDR2 LQKENI. CDR3 size: 12 residues. The V end was cut by 4 bases, the J end by 5 bases, with 9 bases between. The CDR3 DNA reads TGTGCCAGCTCACTAGGACTGGACGAGCAGTACTTC. Protein sequence: CASSLGLDEQYF.

This clone came up once. This rearrangement joins TRBV27 to TRBJ1-1; D is perhaps TRBD1 (6 bases). Germline CDR1 MNHEY, CDR2 SMNVEV (reference sequence). Trimming pared 0 bases from V and 1 base from J, leaving 18 bases between. CDR3 size: 18 residues. The CDR3: CASSLSLPGQKRNTEAFF. The CDR3 bases are TGTGCCAGCAGTTTATCCCTCCCGGGACAAAAACGGAACACTGAAGCTTTCTTT.

The chain couples TRBV6-5 to TRBJ1-2, with a possible D match to TRBD1 (5 bases). Germline V CDR1 and CDR2: MNHEY, SVGAGI. This CDR3 has 14 residues. V lost 6 bases, J lost 7 bases, and 18 bases lay in between. The DNA of the CDR3 is TGTGCCAGCAGCCCCACAACAGGTTGGGGTGGCTACACCTTC. Protein product: CASSPTTGWGGYTF.

The chain employs TRBV29-1 and TRBJ2-1; TRBD2 agrees at 16 bases. CDR1 is SQVTM and CDR2 is ANQGSEA in the germline V gene. The CDR3 runs 18 residues. V lost 6 bases and J lost 4; bases outside the gene matches: 12. This CDR3 is CSVPPGLAGGPPYNEQFF. Written as DNA, the CDR3 is TGCAGCGTGCCTCCGGGACTAGCGGGAGGGCCGCCGTACAATGAGCAGTTCTTC.

V is TRBV18 and J is TRBJ1-2; 8 bases match TRBD1. This CDR3 has 13 amino acids. Germline CDR1 reads KGHSH; CDR2 reads LQKENI. The junction had 2 bases not matched to a gene; V was cut back by 3 bases and J by 5 bases. DNA of the CDR3: TGTGCCAGCTCACCCGGGACAGGTTATGGCTACACCTTC. Translation: CASSPGTGYGYTF. Full variable domain (outside the CDR3, taken from reference TRBV18 and TRBJ1-2): NAGVMQNPRHLVRRRGQEARLRCSPMKGHSHVYWYRQLPEEGLKFMVYLQKENIIDESGMPKERFSAEFPKEGPSILRIQQVVRGDSAAYFCASSPGTGYGYTFGSGTRLTVV.

This chain joins TRBV5-1 and TRBJ1-2; 7 nucleotides agree with TRBD1. The CDR3 spans 14 residues. V lost 1 base, J lost 5 bases, and 5 bases stayed unmatched. Germline V gene sequence: CDR1 SGHRS, CDR2 YFSETQ. The CDR3, as DNA: TGCGCCAGCAGCTTGTCGACAGGGAGGTATGGCTACACCTTC. Its protein product is CASSLSTGRYGYTF.

The CDR3 sequence: CASSYRLEREGQLETQYF. The CDR3 nucleotides are TGTGCCAGCAGCTACCGGCTGGAGCGGGAGGGCCAGTTGGAGACCCAGTACTTC. The V call is TRBV7-6, the J call TRBJ2-5, with 10 bases that match TRBD2. CDR3 length: 18 amino acids. V lost 4 bases, J lost 5 bases, and 16 bases stayed unmatched. CDR1 is SGHVS, CDR2 FNYEAQ, per germline.

There are a few counts of this clone. A read error is likely, as this CDR3 ends without the conserved phenylalanine or tryptophan. This chain links TRBV28 with TRBJ1-2; 8 bases map to TRBD1. The CDR3 is made up of 14 amino acids. Germline V gives CDR1 MDHEN, CDR2 SYDVKM. V gave up 3 bases and J gave up 8 bases; unmatched junction bases: 8. The CDR3 DNA is TGTGCCAGCAGTTTGGTTCAGGGGGCTTTCGGCTACACCTCC. It yields the protein CASSLVQGAFGYTS.

This clone was detected a few times. The V gene is TRBV30, the J gene TRBJ2-1; TRBD2 agrees at 7 bases. This CDR3 has 17 amino acids. J was trimmed by 0 bases and V by 0 bases; bases with no gene match: 8. Germline values: CDR1 GTSNPN, CDR2 SVGIG (reference sequence). For the CDR3, the DNA is TGTGCCTGGAGTGTCGGATCTAGCGGTAGCTCCTACAATGAGCAGTTCTTC. Amino acids: CAWSVGSSGSSYNEQFF.

This clone was counted once. This chain uses TRBV5-1 with TRBJ2-1, with 11 bases identical to TRBD2. This CDR3 region has 16 residues. With 0 bases clipped from V and 4 bases from J, the junction kept 3 bases outside the gene matches. Per germline, CDR1 SGHRS and CDR2 YFSETQ. The CDR3 protein is CASSLDSGRVYNEQFF. The CDR3 DNA is TGCGCCAGCAGCTTGGATAGCGGGAGGGTGTACAATGAGCAGTTCTTC.

The chain combines TRBV18 with TRBJ2-1; 11 positions agree with TRBD2. V lost 3 bases and J lost 0; bases outside the gene matches: 22. The germline V gene encodes CDR1 KGHSH and CDR2 LQKENI. This CDR3 contains 23 residues. The CDR3 nucleotides are TGTGCCAGCTCACCCCGCCTACCGGGAGTGGGAACTAGCGGGAGACGCTCCTACAATGAGCAGTTCTTC. Amino acids: CASSPRLPGVGTSGRRSYNEQFF.

This clone has more than one count but fewer than ten. J is TRBJ1-3 and V is TRBV9; 7 bases match TRBD1. Trimming took 4 bases from V and 2 from J; bases not matched to a gene: 9. Germline V gene sequence: CDR1 SGDLS, CDR2 YYNGEE. The CDR3 contains 16 residues. The CDR3 sequence: CASSSSGQGAGNTIYF. DNA for the CDR3: TGTGCCAGCAGCTCTTCCGGGCAGGGGGCTGGAAACACCATATATTTT.

The sample holds a few counts of this clone. The DNA of the CDR3 is TGTGCCAGCAGAACCGGGACTAGTTTGGGCAATGAGCAGTTCTTC. This encodes CASRTGTSLGNEQFF. The chain links TRBV27 to TRBJ2-1; 8 positions match TRBD2. The germline gives CDR1 MNHEY, CDR2 SMNVEV (reference sequence). The CDR3 loop spans 15 amino acids. V shed 6 bases, J shed 6 bases, and the junction held 10 bases outside the gene matches.

V gene TRBV30 combines with J gene TRBJ1-6; D unresolved. The V gene's germline CDR1 is GTSNPN and CDR2 SVGIG (reference sequence). V lost 2 bases to trimming and J lost 10 bases, with 12 bases between them. The CDR3 loop spans 13 amino acids. The CDR3 bases are TGTGCCTGGAGTACTGAGGGTGACTCACCCCTCCACTTT. As protein: CAWSTEGDSPLHF.

CDR3 amino acids: CASSLTVLGAGELFF. The CDR3 bases are TGCGCCAGCAGCTTGACCGTCCTAGGCGCCGGGGAGCTGTTTTTT. This chain joins TRBV5-1 and TRBJ2-2; D gene ambiguous. V gave up 1 base and J gave up 6 bases, with 13 bases separating them. From germline, CDR1 is SGHRS and CDR2 YFSETQ. This CDR3 spans 15 amino acids.